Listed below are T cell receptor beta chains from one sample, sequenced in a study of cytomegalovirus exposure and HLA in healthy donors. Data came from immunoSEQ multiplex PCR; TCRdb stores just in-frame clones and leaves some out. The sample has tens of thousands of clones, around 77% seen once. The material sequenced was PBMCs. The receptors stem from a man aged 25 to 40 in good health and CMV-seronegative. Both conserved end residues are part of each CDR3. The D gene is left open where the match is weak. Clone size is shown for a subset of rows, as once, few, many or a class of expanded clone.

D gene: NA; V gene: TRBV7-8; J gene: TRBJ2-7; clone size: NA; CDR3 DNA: TGTGCCAGCAGCTTAGTTGGGGCAGGGGGGTACGAGCAGTACTTC; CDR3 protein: CASSLVGAGGYEQYF
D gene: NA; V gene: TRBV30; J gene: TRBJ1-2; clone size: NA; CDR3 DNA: TGTGCCTGGAGGTCTGCTAACTATGGCTACACCTTC; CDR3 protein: CAWRSANYGYTF
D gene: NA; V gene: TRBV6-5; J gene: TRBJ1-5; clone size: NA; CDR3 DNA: TGTGCCAGCAGTTACTCGGGGCTGAGCAATCAGCCCCAGCATTTT; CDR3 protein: CASSYSGLSNQPQHF
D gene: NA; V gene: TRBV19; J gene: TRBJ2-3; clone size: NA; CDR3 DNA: TGTGCCAGTAGTACAGGTGGCACAGATACGCAGTATTTT; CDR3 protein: CASSTGGTDTQYF
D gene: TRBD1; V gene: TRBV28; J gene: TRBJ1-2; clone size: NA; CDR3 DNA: TGTGCCAGCAGCCAAGGGACAGCCGATGACTATGGCTACACCTTC; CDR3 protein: CASSQGTADDYGYTF
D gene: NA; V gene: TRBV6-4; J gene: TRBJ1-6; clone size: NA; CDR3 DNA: TGTGCCAGCAGTGACCGGTTAGGGGGAAATTCACCCCTCCACTTT; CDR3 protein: CASSDRLGGNSPLHF
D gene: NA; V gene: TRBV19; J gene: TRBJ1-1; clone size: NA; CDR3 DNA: TGTGCCAGTAGTATAGGAGCAGGCAGGGTTACTGAAGCTTTCTTT; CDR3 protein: CASSIGAGRVTEAFF
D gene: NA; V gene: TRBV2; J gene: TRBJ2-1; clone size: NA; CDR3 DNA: TGTGCCAGCAGGAACTCCGGGACTGGCAATGAGCAGTTCTTC; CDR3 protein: CASRNSGTGNEQFF
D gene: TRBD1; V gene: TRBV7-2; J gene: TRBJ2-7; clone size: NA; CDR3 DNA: TGTGCCAGCAGCTTTGACAGGGGATTTTCCTACGAGCAGTACTTC; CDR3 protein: CASSFDRGFSYEQYF
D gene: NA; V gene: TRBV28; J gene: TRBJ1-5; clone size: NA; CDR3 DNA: TGTGCCAGCAGTTCCGGGGAATATCAGCCCCAGCATTTT; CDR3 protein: CASSSGEYQPQHF
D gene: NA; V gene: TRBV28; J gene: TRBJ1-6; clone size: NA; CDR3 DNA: TGTGCCAGCAGTTTATCGGGGGGTAGGGATAATTCACCCCTCCACTTT; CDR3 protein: CASSLSGGRDNSPLHF
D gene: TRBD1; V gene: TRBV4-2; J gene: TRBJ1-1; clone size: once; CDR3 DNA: TGTGCCAGCAGCAGGGACAGCTTCATGAACACTGAAGCTTTCTTT; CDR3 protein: CASSRDSFMNTEAFF
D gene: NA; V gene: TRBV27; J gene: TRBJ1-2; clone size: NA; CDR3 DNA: TGTGCCAGCAGACAGTCAGGGGTTTCACCTGGCTACACCTTC; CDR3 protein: CASRQSGVSPGYTF
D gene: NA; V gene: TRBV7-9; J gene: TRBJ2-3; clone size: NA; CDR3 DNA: TGTGCCAGCAGCTCCGGGTTGATAGAGGAAGATACGCAGTATTTT; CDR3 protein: CASSSGLIEEDTQYF
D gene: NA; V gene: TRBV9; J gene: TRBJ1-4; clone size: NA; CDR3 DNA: TGTGCCAGCAGCGCCCACCTAAAGGGGGAACTGAATGAAAAACTGTTTTTT; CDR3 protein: CASSAHLKGELNEKLFF
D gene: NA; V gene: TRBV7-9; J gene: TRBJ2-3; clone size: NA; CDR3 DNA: TGTGCCAGCAGCTTCTCTAGCACAGATACGCAGTATTTT; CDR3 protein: CASSFSSTDTQYF
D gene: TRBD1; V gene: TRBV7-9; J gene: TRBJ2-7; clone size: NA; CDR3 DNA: TGTGCCAGCAGCCCGGGACAGGGTAAATCCTACGAGCAGTACTTC; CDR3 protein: CASSPGQGKSYEQYF
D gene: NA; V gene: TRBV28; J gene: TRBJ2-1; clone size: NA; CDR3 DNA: TGTGCCAGCAGTTTTAGATTCAATGAGCAGTTCTTC; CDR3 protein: CASSFRFNEQFF
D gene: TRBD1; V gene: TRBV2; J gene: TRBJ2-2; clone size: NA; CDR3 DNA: TGTGCCAGCAGTCCGGGACAGGTCACCGGGGAGCTGTTTTTT; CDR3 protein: CASSPGQVTGELFF
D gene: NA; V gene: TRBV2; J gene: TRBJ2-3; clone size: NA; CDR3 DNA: TGTGCCAGCAAGATCCTAGCGTATAGCACAGATACGCAGTATTTT; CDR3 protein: CASKILAYSTDTQYF
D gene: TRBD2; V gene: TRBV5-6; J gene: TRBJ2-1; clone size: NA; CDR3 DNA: TGTGCCAGCAGCTTGGGCCTAGCGGGAATCTACAATGAGCAGTTCTTC; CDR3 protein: CASSLGLAGIYNEQFF
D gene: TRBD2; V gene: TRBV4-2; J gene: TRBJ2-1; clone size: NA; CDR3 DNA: TGTGCCAGCAGCCAAGATGAGGCTAGCGGGAGCCATGAGCAGTTCTTC; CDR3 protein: CASSQDEASGSHEQFF
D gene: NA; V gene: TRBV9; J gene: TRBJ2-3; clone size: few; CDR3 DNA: TGTGCCAGCAGCGTAGGCACTAAAGCAACAGATACGCAGTATTTT; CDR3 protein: CASSVGTKATDTQYF
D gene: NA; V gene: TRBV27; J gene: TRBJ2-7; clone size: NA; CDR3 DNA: TGTGCCAGCAGCGGGGACACGATCTACGAGCAGTACTTC; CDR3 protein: CASSGDTIYEQYF
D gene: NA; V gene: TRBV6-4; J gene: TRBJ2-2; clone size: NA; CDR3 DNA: TGTGCCAGCAGCCTCGGGGGGCGAGGCACCGGGGAGCTGTTTTTT; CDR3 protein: CASSLGGRGTGELFF
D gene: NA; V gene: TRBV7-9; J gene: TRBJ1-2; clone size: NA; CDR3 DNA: TGTGCCAGCAGCTTAGACGGAGGGATCGGCTACACCTTC; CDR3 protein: CASSLDGGIGYTF
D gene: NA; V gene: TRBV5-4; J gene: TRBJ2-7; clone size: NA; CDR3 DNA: TGTGCCAGCAGCTTGGGGCGGCCCAGCGACGAGCAGTACTTC; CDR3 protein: CASSLGRPSDEQYF
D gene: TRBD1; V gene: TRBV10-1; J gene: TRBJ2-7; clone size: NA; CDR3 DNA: TGCGCCAGCAGTGAGTCCTTTGGGGGACAGGGTTCGTACGAGCAGTACTTC; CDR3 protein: CASSESFGGQGSYEQYF
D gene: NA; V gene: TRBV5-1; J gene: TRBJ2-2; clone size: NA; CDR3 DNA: TGCGCCAGCAGCCAGGGTGTGGACGGGGAGCTGTTTTTT; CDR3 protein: CASSQGVDGELFF
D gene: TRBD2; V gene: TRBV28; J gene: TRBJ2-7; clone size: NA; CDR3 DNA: TGTGCCAGCAGTCGTATAGCGGGGGGGACCTACGAGCAGTACTTC; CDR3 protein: CASSRIAGGTYEQYF
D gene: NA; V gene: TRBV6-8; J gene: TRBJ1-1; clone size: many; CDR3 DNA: TGTGCCAGCAGTTATGGGAGGAACACTGAAGCTTTCTTT; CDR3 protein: CASSYGRNTEAFF
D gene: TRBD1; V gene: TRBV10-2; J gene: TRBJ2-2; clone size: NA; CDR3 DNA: TGCGCCAGCCGAGACAGGGGGCGTCTGCGCACCGGGGAGCTGTTTTTT; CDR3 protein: CASRDRGRLRTGELFF
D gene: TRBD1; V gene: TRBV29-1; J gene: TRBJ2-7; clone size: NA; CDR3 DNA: TGCAGCGTTACAGGGGCTTTAACCTACGAGCAGTACTTC; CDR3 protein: CSVTGALTYEQYF
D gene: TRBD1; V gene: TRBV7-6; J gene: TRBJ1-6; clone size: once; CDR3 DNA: TGTGCCAGCAGCCCGCGGGACAGGGCCTCACCCCTCCACTTT; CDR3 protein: CASSPRDRASPLHF
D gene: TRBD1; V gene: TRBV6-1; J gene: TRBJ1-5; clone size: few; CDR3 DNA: TGTGCCAGCAGAAACCGGGACAGGGATTTTCAGCCCCAGCATTTT; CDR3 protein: CASRNRDRDFQPQHF
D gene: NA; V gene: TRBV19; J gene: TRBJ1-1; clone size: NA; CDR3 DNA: TGTGCCAGTACCGCGGGGAGGTCAGACGACTTGAACACTGAAGCTTTCTTT; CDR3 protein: CASTAGRSDDLNTEAFF
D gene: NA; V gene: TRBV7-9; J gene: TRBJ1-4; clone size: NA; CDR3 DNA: TGTGCCAGCAGCCTGAATCAGGGGCATGAAAAACTGTTTTTT; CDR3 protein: CASSLNQGHEKLFF
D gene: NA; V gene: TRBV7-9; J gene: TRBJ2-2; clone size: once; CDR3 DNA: TGTGCCAGCAGCTTAGGGGCTTTGAACACCGGGGAGCTGTTTTTT; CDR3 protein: CASSLGALNTGELFF
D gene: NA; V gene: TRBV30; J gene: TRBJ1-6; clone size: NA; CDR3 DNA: TGTGCCTGGAGTGTTGGAGGGCAGGAGAATTCACCCCTCCACTTT; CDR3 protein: CAWSVGGQENSPLHF
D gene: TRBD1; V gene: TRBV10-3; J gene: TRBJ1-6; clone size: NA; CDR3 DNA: TGTGCCATCAGTGATACAGGGGACTCCTATAATTCACCCCTCCACTTT; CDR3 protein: CAISDTGDSYNSPLHF
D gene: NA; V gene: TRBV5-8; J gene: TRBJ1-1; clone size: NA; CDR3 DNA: TGTGCCAGCAGCTTGAAGGCAGGGATTGTCACTGAAGCTTTCTTT; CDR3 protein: CASSLKAGIVTEAFF
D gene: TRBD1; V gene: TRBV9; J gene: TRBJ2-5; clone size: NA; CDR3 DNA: TGTGCCAGCAGCGTAGCCTGGGACAGGACACAAGAGACCCAGTACTTC; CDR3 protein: CASSVAWDRTQETQYF
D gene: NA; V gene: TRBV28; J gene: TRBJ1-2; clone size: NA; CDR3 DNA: TGTGCCAGCAGTCCCCCTCTAGTGATCTATGGCTACACCTTC; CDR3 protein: CASSPPLVIYGYTF
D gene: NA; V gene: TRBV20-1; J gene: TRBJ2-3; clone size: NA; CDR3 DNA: TGCAGTACCACAGGCACAGATACGCAGTATTTT; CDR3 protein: CSTTGTDTQYF
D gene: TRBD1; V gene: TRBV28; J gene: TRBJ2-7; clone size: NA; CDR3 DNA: TGTGCCAGCAGTCTCCCTCCGGGACAGAGATACGAGCAGTACTTC; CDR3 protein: CASSLPPGQRYEQYF
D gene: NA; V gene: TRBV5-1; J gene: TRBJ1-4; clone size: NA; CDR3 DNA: TGCGCCAGCAGCAAGGACAGCGCCAATGAAAAACTGTTTTTT; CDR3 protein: CASSKDSANEKLFF
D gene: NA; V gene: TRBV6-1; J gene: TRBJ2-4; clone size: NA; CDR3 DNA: TGTGCCAGCAGTGGCTGGACTCGCAACATTCAAAACATTCAGTACTTC; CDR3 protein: CASSGWTRNIQNIQYF
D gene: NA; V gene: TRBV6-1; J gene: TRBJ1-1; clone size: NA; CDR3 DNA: TGTGCCAGCAGTGAAGTAGGTCGATATGAGACAGCGAACACTGAAGCTTTCTTT; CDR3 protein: CASSEVGRYETANTEAFF
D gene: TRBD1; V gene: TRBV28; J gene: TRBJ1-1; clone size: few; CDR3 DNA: TGTGCCAGCAGTTTTAGGGACAGGGAAGCTTTCTTT; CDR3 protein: CASSFRDREAFF
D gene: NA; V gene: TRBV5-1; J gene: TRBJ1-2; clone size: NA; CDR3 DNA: TGCGCCAGCAGCTATACGGGGGGGAAGGAAGGCTACACCTTC; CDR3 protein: CASSYTGGKEGYTF
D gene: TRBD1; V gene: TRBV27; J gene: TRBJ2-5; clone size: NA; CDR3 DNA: TGTGCCAGCAGTCCTATCTACGACAGGGAAGAGACCCAGTACTTC; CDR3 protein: CASSPIYDREETQYF
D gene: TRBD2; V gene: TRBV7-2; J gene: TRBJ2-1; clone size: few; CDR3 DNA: TGTGCCAGCAGCTTCTGGACTAGCAGAACTGAGCAGTTCTTC; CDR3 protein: CASSFWTSRTEQFF
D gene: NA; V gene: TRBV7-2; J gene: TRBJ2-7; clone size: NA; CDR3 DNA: TGTGCCAGCAGCAACCCCGCAGGCTACGAGCAGTACTTC; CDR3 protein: CASSNPAGYEQYF